A selection of T cell receptor beta chains follows, all from one sample in a study of PD-L1 blockade in urothelial cancer. Only in-frame clones appear in the TCRdb table, and some are missing; sequencing was by immunoSEQ multiplex PCR. The sample records about 100,000 clones, roughly nine tenths being singletons. Here the sequenced sample was PBMCs, taken around atezolizumab (anti-PD-L1) treatment. These receptors were collected from a woman older than 75 with urothelial cancer. Both conserved end residues are part of each CDR3. A D gene is named only where the DNA matches it firmly. Clone size is not always given. Where it is, it says once, few, many or a class for expanded clones.

V gene	J gene	clone size	D gene	CDR3 protein	CDR3 DNA
TRBV10-1	TRBJ2-7	-	-	CASSGTPYEQYF	TGCGCCAGCAGCGGGACACCCTACGAGCAGTACTTC
TRBV5-1	TRBJ2-7	-	-	CASRTDSLASYEQYF	TGCGCCAGCCGAACCGACAGTCTCGCCTCCTACGAGCAGTACTTC
TRBV5-1	TRBJ2-3	-	-	CASSLDSSTDTQYF	TGCGCCAGCAGCTTGGACAGTTCCACAGATACGCAGTATTTT
TRBV5-1	TRBJ2-7	-	TRBD2	CASSFLAESYEQYF	TGCGCCAGCAGCTTTCTAGCGGAGTCCTACGAGCAGTACTTC
TRBV7-9	TRBJ2-1	-	TRBD2	CASSLSARLAGGNNEQFF	TGTGCCAGCAGCTTATCAGCGAGACTAGCGGGAGGAAACAATGAGCAGTTCTTC
TRBV10-1	TRBJ2-1	-	-	CASGGAAWNEQFF	TGCGCCAGCGGAGGGGCAGCTTGGAATGAGCAGTTCTTC
TRBV5-1	TRBJ1-1	-	-	CASCEEGFMNTEAFF	TGCGCCAGCTGCGAGGAGGGTTTCATGAACACTGAAGCTTTCTTT
TRBV19	TRBJ1-1	-	TRBD1	CASSEQGGTEAFF	TGTGCCAGTAGTGAACAGGGGGGCACTGAAGCTTTCTTT
TRBV5-4	TRBJ2-7	-	TRBD1	CASSFAGGWGAYEQYF	TGTGCCAGCAGCTTCGCAGGGGGATGGGGCGCGTACGAGCAGTACTTC
TRBV6-4	TRBJ1-5	-	TRBD1	CASSPPSRRGHLDQPQHF	TGTGCCAGCAGTCCCCCTTCACGTAGGGGGCATCTTGATCAGCCCCAGCATTTT
TRBV7-9	TRBJ2-1	-	-	CASSTRLGGLSVDEQFF	TGTGCCAGCAGCACCAGACTAGGAGGATTATCTGTGGATGAGCAGTTCTTC
TRBV9	TRBJ2-7	-	-	CASSVDLAPYEQYF	TGTGCCAGCAGCGTAGACCTAGCACCCTACGAGCAGTACTTC
TRBV9	TRBJ1-5	-	-	CASSATSLEEEPQHF	TGTGCCAGCAGCGCCACGTCCCTGGAGGAGGAGCCCCAGCATTTT
TRBV7-6	TRBJ2-1	-	-	CASSGSVTSYNEQFF	TGTGCCAGCAGCGGTAGCGTTACCTCCTACAATGAGCAGTTCTTC
TRBV5-1	TRBJ1-1	once	-	CASSLAGQTNTEAFF	TGCGCCAGCAGCTTGGCCGGACAGACGAACACTGAAGCTTTCTTT